This is a list of T cell receptor beta chains from one sample in a study of OX40 agonist ivuxolimab in advanced cancers. Assay used: immunoSEQ multiplex PCR; TCRdb lists only in-frame clones, some missing. The table lists over 85,000 clones, roughly nine tenths of them singletons. Specimen: CD4+ or CD8+ T cells sorted from blood, collected in a trial of the OX40 agonist ivuxolimab. Receptors originate from an adult with an advanced solid tumor such as melanoma, head and neck, liver or kidney cancer. Each CDR3 is given with its conserved first and last residue. The order of the fields is D gene, clone size, V gene, J gene, CDR3 protein, CDR3 DNA. A D gene is named only where the DNA matches it firmly. A clone size is listed for some rows: how often the clone was seen (once, few, many), or a class if it is expanded.

d_call: TRBD1
clone_size: NA
v_call: TRBV6-6
j_call: TRBJ1-5
cdr3_aa: CASSRSRDRGTQPQHF
cdr3_nt: TGTGCCAGCAGTCGCTCAAGGGACAGGGGAACTCAGCCCCAGCATTTT

d_call: TRBD1
clone_size: NA
v_call: TRBV6-6
j_call: TRBJ1-5
cdr3_aa: CASSRGTGLFQPQHF
cdr3_nt: TGTGCCAGCAGCCGTGGGACAGGGTTATTCCAGCCCCAGCATTTT

d_call: NA
clone_size: NA
v_call: TRBV15
j_call: TRBJ2-7
cdr3_aa: CATSRREVGNEQYF
cdr3_nt: TGTGCCACCAGCCGCCGCGAGGTGGGGAACGAGCAGTACTTC

d_call: TRBD2
clone_size: NA
v_call: TRBV15
j_call: TRBJ2-2
cdr3_aa: CATSSRPGTSGSHTGELFF
cdr3_nt: TGTGCCACCAGCAGCCGTCCCGGGACTAGCGGGAGCCACACCGGGGAGCTGTTTTTT

d_call: NA
clone_size: NA
v_call: TRBV5-1
j_call: TRBJ2-3
cdr3_aa: CASSIYSTDTQYF
cdr3_nt: TGCGCCAGCAGCATATATAGCACAGATACGCAGTATTTT

d_call: TRBD1
clone_size: few
v_call: TRBV11-2
j_call: TRBJ2-5
cdr3_aa: CASSRRQQGMKETQYF
cdr3_nt: TGTGCCAGCAGTCGGCGTCAACAGGGGATGAAAGAGACCCAGTACTTC

d_call: TRBD2
clone_size: NA
v_call: TRBV23-1
j_call: TRBJ2-3
cdr3_aa: CASSHRGRLAGVEDTQYF
cdr3_nt: TGCGCCAGCAGTCATCGCGGACGACTAGCGGGAGTAGAGGATACGCAGTATTTT

d_call: NA
clone_size: NA
v_call: TRBV20-1
j_call: TRBJ2-5
cdr3_aa: CSANLQETQYF
cdr3_nt: TGCAGTGCTAACTTACAAGAGACCCAGTACTTC

d_call: NA
clone_size: few
v_call: TRBV28
j_call: TRBJ1-2
cdr3_aa: CASSLTGNYGYTF
cdr3_nt: TGTGCCAGCAGTTTAACAGGGAACTATGGCTACACCTTC

d_call: TRBD2
clone_size: NA
v_call: TRBV12-5
j_call: TRBJ2-1
cdr3_aa: CASGLHRGGTSYNEQFF
cdr3_nt: TGTGCTAGTGGGTTGCACCGGGGGGGAACCTCCTACAATGAGCAGTTCTTC

d_call: NA
clone_size: NA
v_call: TRBV29-1
j_call: TRBJ2-1
cdr3_aa: CSAAPREDEQFF
cdr3_nt: TGCAGCGCCGCCCCCCGGGAAGATGAGCAGTTCTTC

d_call: TRBD1
clone_size: NA
v_call: TRBV5-1
j_call: TRBJ2-1
cdr3_aa: CASSLTAGTGVNEQFF
cdr3_nt: TGCGCCAGCAGCTTAACCGCCGGGACAGGGGTCAATGAGCAGTTCTTC

d_call: NA
clone_size: NA
v_call: TRBV5-1
j_call: TRBJ2-1
cdr3_aa: CASSVEYNEQFF
cdr3_nt: TGCGCCAGCAGCGTAGAGTACAATGAGCAGTTCTTC

d_call: NA
clone_size: NA
v_call: TRBV4-3
j_call: TRBJ2-3
cdr3_aa: CASSQDSLLTSTDTQYF
cdr3_nt: TGCGCCAGCAGCCAAGATTCCCTACTCACTAGCACAGATACGCAGTATTTT

d_call: TRBD1
clone_size: NA
v_call: TRBV18
j_call: TRBJ1-4
cdr3_aa: CASSRDSNEKLFF
cdr3_nt: TGTGCCAGCTCACGGGACAGTAATGAAAAACTGTTTTTT

d_call: NA
clone_size: NA
v_call: TRBV9
j_call: TRBJ2-1
cdr3_aa: CASSVDSGIYNEQFF
cdr3_nt: TGTGCCAGCAGCGTAGACAGCGGTATCTACAATGAGCAGTTCTTC

d_call: TRBD2
clone_size: few
v_call: TRBV7-6
j_call: TRBJ2-2
cdr3_aa: CASSSSSGRGIGELFF
cdr3_nt: TGTGCCAGCAGCTCCTCCTCAGGGAGGGGTATCGGGGAGCTGTTTTTT

d_call: NA
clone_size: NA
v_call: TRBV21-1
j_call: TRBJ2-3
cdr3_aa: CASRRWTSGSGTDTQYF
cdr3_nt: TGTGCCAGCAGAAGATGGACTAGCGGGAGCGGCACAGATACGCAGTATTTT

d_call: NA
clone_size: NA
v_call: TRBV19
j_call: TRBJ2-5
cdr3_aa: CASSISGQETQYF
cdr3_nt: TGTGCCAGTAGTATTTCGGGGCAAGAGACCCAGTACTTC

d_call: NA
clone_size: NA
v_call: TRBV5-1
j_call: TRBJ2-6
cdr3_aa: CASSFDSGANVLTF
cdr3_nt: TGCGCCAGCAGCTTCGACTCTGGGGCCAACGTCCTGACTTTC

d_call: TRBD1
clone_size: NA
v_call: TRBV6-5
j_call: TRBJ2-7
cdr3_aa: CASSLQGVSYEQYF
cdr3_nt: TGTGCCAGCAGCCTTCAGGGGGTCTCCTACGAGCAGTACTTC

d_call: TRBD2
clone_size: NA
v_call: TRBV7-2
j_call: TRBJ2-5
cdr3_aa: CASSVGGWKETQYF
cdr3_nt: TGTGCCAGCAGCGTCGGGGGGTGGAAAGAGACCCAGTACTTC

d_call: NA
clone_size: NA
v_call: TRBV5-1
j_call: TRBJ2-7
cdr3_aa: CASSLGAGRSYEQYF
cdr3_nt: TGCGCCAGCAGCTTGGGGGCAGGGAGGTCCTACGAGCAGTACTTC

d_call: NA
clone_size: NA
v_call: TRBV7-2
j_call: TRBJ2-7
cdr3_aa: CASSQGDSFYEQYF
cdr3_nt: TGTGCCAGCAGCCAAGGAGACAGTTTCTACGAGCAGTACTTC

d_call: TRBD2
clone_size: once
v_call: TRBV7-3
j_call: TRBJ2-1
cdr3_aa: CASSSRTSGDNEQFF
cdr3_nt: TGTGCCAGCAGCTCCCGGACTAGCGGGGACAATGAGCAGTTCTTC

d_call: NA
clone_size: NA
v_call: TRBV5-6
j_call: TRBJ2-5
cdr3_aa: CASSLRGRAEQETQYF
cdr3_nt: TGTGCCAGCAGCTTGAGGGGTAGGGCGGAACAAGAGACCCAGTACTTC

d_call: TRBD1
clone_size: NA
v_call: TRBV5-1
j_call: TRBJ2-1
cdr3_aa: CASGARGPSYNEQFF
cdr3_nt: TGCGCCAGCGGGGCCAGGGGGCCCTCCTACAATGAGCAGTTCTTC

d_call: NA
clone_size: NA
v_call: TRBV20-1
j_call: TRBJ2-7
cdr3_aa: CSARGPPDRF
cdr3_nt: TGCAGTGCTAGAGGGCCCCCGGACCGCTTC

d_call: TRBD1
clone_size: once
v_call: TRBV28
j_call: TRBJ1-2
cdr3_aa: CASSLLQGDFYKDYTF
cdr3_nt: TGTGCCAGCAGTTTATTACAGGGGGACTTCTATAAGGACTACACCTTC

d_call: NA
clone_size: NA
v_call: TRBV27
j_call: TRBJ2-5
cdr3_aa: CASSLGYPFGTQYF
cdr3_nt: TGTGCCAGCAGTTTGGGCTATCCCTTTGGGACCCAGTACTTC

d_call: NA
clone_size: NA
v_call: TRBV7-2
j_call: TRBJ2-5
cdr3_aa: CASKNQGFQGTQYF
cdr3_nt: TGTGCCAGCAAGAATCAGGGGTTTCAAGGGACCCAGTACTTC

d_call: TRBD1
clone_size: NA
v_call: TRBV19
j_call: TRBJ1-5
cdr3_aa: CASSNGQVSNQPQHF
cdr3_nt: TGTGCCAGTAGTAATGGACAGGTTAGCAATCAGCCCCAGCATTTT

d_call: NA
clone_size: NA
v_call: TRBV4-3
j_call: TRBJ2-1
cdr3_aa: CASSPGNSDGGNEQFF
cdr3_nt: TGCGCCAGCAGCCCAGGCAACTCGGACGGAGGCAATGAGCAGTTCTTC

d_call: NA
clone_size: NA
v_call: TRBV11-2
j_call: TRBJ2-2
cdr3_aa: CASSFDRTNTGELFF
cdr3_nt: TGTGCCAGCAGCTTTGACAGAACGAACACCGGGGAGCTGTTTTTT

d_call: NA
clone_size: NA
v_call: TRBV11-2
j_call: TRBJ1-4
cdr3_aa: CASSLGTAEKLFF
cdr3_nt: TGTGCCAGCAGCTTAGGGACAGCCGAAAAACTGTTTTTT

d_call: NA
clone_size: NA
v_call: TRBV7-3
j_call: TRBJ2-1
cdr3_aa: CASSLQTSSNEQFF
cdr3_nt: TGTGCCAGCAGCTTACAAACTAGTAGCAATGAGCAGTTCTTC

d_call: NA
clone_size: NA
v_call: TRBV14
j_call: TRBJ2-7
cdr3_aa: CASSQLRSYEQYF
cdr3_nt: TGTGCCAGCAGCCAACTACGTTCCTACGAGCAGTACTTC

d_call: TRBD2
clone_size: NA
v_call: TRBV5-1
j_call: TRBJ2-7
cdr3_aa: CASSAGTSGRAGEQYF
cdr3_nt: TGCGCCAGCAGCGCCGGGACTAGCGGGAGGGCGGGGGAGCAGTACTTC

d_call: NA
clone_size: NA
v_call: TRBV7-2
j_call: TRBJ2-7
cdr3_aa: CASRPDRVPSYEQYF
cdr3_nt: TGTGCCAGCAGACCAGACAGAGTCCCCTCCTACGAGCAGTACTTC

d_call: NA
clone_size: NA
v_call: TRBV12-2
j_call: TRBJ1-2
cdr3_aa: CASRLSRDRAYGYTF
cdr3_nt: TGTGCAAGTCGCTTATCCCGGGACAGGGCCTATGGCTACACCTTC

d_call: TRBD1
clone_size: NA
v_call: TRBV6-6
j_call: TRBJ1-5
cdr3_aa: CASSPGTGRPQHF
cdr3_nt: TGTGCCAGCAGTCCCGGGACAGGGAGGCCCCAGCATTTT

d_call: TRBD1
clone_size: few
v_call: TRBV10-2
j_call: TRBJ2-7
cdr3_aa: CASRRQGRAYEQYF
cdr3_nt: TGCGCCAGCAGGAGACAGGGGCGCGCCTACGAGCAGTACTTC

d_call: NA
clone_size: once
v_call: TRBV9
j_call: TRBJ2-2
cdr3_aa: CASSVDANTGELFF
cdr3_nt: TGTGCCAGCAGCGTAGATGCGAACACCGGGGAGCTGTTTTTT

d_call: NA
clone_size: NA
v_call: TRBV29-1
j_call: TRBJ1-3
cdr3_aa: CSVDAGAGNTIYF
cdr3_nt: TGCAGCGTTGACGCAGGGGCTGGAAACACCATATATTTT

d_call: TRBD1
clone_size: NA
v_call: TRBV7-2
j_call: TRBJ2-5
cdr3_aa: CASSFDRGPTIGQYF
cdr3_nt: TGTGCCAGCAGTTTCGACAGGGGGCCCACAATCGGCCAGTACTTC

d_call: TRBD1
clone_size: NA
v_call: TRBV7-9
j_call: TRBJ1-2
cdr3_aa: CASSRTGTVNYGYTF
cdr3_nt: TGTGCCAGCAGCAGAACCGGGACAGTTAACTATGGCTACACCTTC

d_call: TRBD1
clone_size: NA
v_call: TRBV27
j_call: TRBJ1-2
cdr3_aa: CASSGTGGYFNYGYTF
cdr3_nt: TGTGCCAGCAGCGGGACAGGGGGATATTTTAACTATGGCTACACCTTC

d_call: NA
clone_size: NA
v_call: TRBV5-4
j_call: TRBJ1-2
cdr3_aa: CASSLDGRGGYGYTF
cdr3_nt: TGTGCCAGCAGCTTGGATGGAAGGGGGGGGTATGGCTACACCTTC

d_call: TRBD1
clone_size: once
v_call: TRBV4-1
j_call: TRBJ2-4
cdr3_aa: CASSQGPDRGAAKNIQYF
cdr3_nt: TGCGCCAGCAGCCAGGGACCGGACAGGGGGGCGGCCAAAAACATTCAGTACTTC

d_call: TRBD2
clone_size: NA
v_call: TRBV10-2
j_call: TRBJ2-1
cdr3_aa: CASSERSPWQRDSYNEQFF
cdr3_nt: TGCGCCAGCAGTGAGCGGTCCCCCTGGCAGCGGGATTCCTACAATGAGCAGTTCTTC